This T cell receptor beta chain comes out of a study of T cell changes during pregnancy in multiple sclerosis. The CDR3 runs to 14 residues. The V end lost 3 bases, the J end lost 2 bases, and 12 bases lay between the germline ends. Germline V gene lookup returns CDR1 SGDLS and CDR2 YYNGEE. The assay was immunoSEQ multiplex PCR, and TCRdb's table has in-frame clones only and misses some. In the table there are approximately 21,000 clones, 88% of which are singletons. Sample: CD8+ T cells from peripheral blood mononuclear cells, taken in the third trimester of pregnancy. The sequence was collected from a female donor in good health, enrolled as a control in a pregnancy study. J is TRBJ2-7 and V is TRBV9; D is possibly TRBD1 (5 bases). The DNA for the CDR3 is TGTGCCAGCAGCGCAGAAGACAGTCCCTACGAGCAGTACTTC. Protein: CASSAEDSPYEQYF.